This T cell receptor (beta chain) was sequenced in a study of vaccination and CD4 T cells after COVID-19. In the study overall: Six males and four females, two of them Hispanic, were enrolled as convalescents.

The CDR3 loop spans 17 amino acids. V gave up 5 bases and J gave up 5 bases; unmatched junction bases: 13. The germline gives CDR1 MNHNS, CDR2 SASEGT. As to treatment: approximately 10-day PBMC culture with coronavirus spike peptide pools or control peptides (ViraFEST assay). These CD4+ T cells came from an unexposed donor, sampled before the COVID-19 pandemic (2011-2018). The Oncomine TCR Beta short-read assay sequenced DNA from cultured CD4+ T cells. Cultures of CD4+ T cells served as the source for extracting genomic DNA. MiXCR, run by TCRdb on the PCR reads, gives a single entry per CDR3 protein. The table shows roughly 9,800 distinct CDR3 sequences, with 35% to 40% occurring only once. This clonotype was counted a single time. What it binds is not known. General observations from the study: Reactive clone data from convalescent patients indicated a median of about 88% appearing only post-vaccination.

The receptor's source is a human donor in good health. What was sequenced was CD4+ T cells from blood, cultured in vitro. The chain carries TRBV6-1 and TRBJ2-2, with TRBD2 identical over 8 bases. The CDR3 DNA reads as TGTGCCAGCAGTCCGCGGCCGGGGCTAGCGGGTACCGGGGAGCTGTTTTTT. It specifies CASSPRPGLAGTGELFF.